Sequencing of this T cell receptor (beta chain) was carried out in a study of blood T cells in healthy people across ages. Study as a whole: About one barcoded beta molecule per two T cells was captured by template switching.

This clonotype was observed many times. Sample-barcoded 5' priming and a J-beta primer mix drove a second PCR of about 6 to 11 cycles. TCRdb reprocessed the 5' RACE reads via MiXCR and lists one record per CDR3 protein. There are roughly 1.5 million distinct CDR3 sequences in the sample; about 45% occur only once, and approximately 4.1% lies in the top ten. Germline V gene data show CDR1 as LGHNA and CDR2 as YNFKEQ. V dropped 0 bases and J dropped 4; count of bases not matched to a gene: 13. This CDR3 is built from 18 residues. RNA extraction gave at least 5.5 micrograms of total RNA per sample. The V and J genes are TRBV4-2 and TRBJ1-2, with TRBD1 identical over 8 bases. This TCR derives from a woman under 30 in good health. The sequenced material came from blood. Here the CDR3 DNA reads TGTGCCAGCAGCCAAGATGCACCAGGGGGCCTGGGGAGCTATGGCTACACCTTC. Translated: CASSQDAPGGLGSYGYTF.